This T cell receptor beta chain was observed in a study of OX40 agonist ivuxolimab in advanced cancers. With 4 bases removed from V and 4 bases from J, the gap between germline ends came to 17 bases. Per germline, CDR1 SGHVS and CDR2 FQNEAQ. This CDR3 is 15 amino acids long. Worth noting for this clone: Its antigen is unidentified.

Enrollment shut out patients with autoimmune disease history or systemic immunosuppression. Drawing of blood for sampling happened at baseline, at cycle 4 day 1, and at cycle 7 day 1. The data were produced by immunoSEQ multiplex PCR, yet TCRdb's version contains in-frame clones alone and is incomplete. The top ten clones hold 2.4% of a sample with 73,000 or so clones, about 86% of them seen once. Study outcomes and limitations: Clonal expansion from baseline to week 6 occurred in both CD4+ and CD8+ T cells. Normalized expansion of T-cell clones was also low for some nonresponders.

This receptor was obtained from an adult with an advanced solid tumor such as melanoma, head and neck, liver or kidney cancer. The material was CD4+ or CD8+ T cells sorted from blood, obtained in a trial of the OX40 agonist ivuxolimab. V and J are TRBV7-8 and TRBJ2-7; TRBD1 might be the D (6 bases). CDR3 DNA: TGTGCCAGCAGCTCCGGGGATCGACAGGAGTACGAGCAGTACTTC. This translates into CASSSGDRQEYEQYF.